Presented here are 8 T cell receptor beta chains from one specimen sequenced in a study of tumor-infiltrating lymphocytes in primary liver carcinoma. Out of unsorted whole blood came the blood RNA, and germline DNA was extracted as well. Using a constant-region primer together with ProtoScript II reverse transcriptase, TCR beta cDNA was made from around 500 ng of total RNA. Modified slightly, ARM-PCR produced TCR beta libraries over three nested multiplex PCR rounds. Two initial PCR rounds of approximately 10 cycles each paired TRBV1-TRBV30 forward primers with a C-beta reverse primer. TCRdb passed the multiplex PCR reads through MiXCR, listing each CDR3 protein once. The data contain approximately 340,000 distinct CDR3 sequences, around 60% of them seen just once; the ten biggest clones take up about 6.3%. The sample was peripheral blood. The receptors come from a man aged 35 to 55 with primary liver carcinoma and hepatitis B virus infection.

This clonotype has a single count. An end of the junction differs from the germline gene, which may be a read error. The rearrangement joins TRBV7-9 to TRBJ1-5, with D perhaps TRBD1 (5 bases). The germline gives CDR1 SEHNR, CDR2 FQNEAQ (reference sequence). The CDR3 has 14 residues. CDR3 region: CASSLAGAGQRRHF. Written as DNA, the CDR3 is TGTGCCAGCAGCTTAGCAGGGGCCGGGCAGCGCCGGCACTTT. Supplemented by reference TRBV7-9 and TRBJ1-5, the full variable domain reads DTGVSQNPRHKITKRGQNVTFRCDPISEHNRLYWYRQTLGQGPEFLTYFQNEAQLEKSRLLSDRFSAERPKGSFSTLEIQRTEQGDSAMYLCASSLAGAGQRRHFGDGTRLSIL.

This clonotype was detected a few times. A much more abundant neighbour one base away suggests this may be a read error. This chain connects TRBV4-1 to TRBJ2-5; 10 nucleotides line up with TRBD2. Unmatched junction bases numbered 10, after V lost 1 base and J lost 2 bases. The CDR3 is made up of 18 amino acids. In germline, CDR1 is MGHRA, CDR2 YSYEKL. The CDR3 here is CASSQGPNLAGGQETQYF. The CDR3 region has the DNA TGCGCCAGCAGCCAAGGCCCGAACTTAGCGGGAGGTCAAGAGACCCAGTACTTC.

The CDR3 loop reads CASSQNQGWAGTQYF. DNA for the CDR3: TGCGCCAGCAGCCAGAATCAGGGGTGGGCAGGTACGCAGTATTTT. The rearrangement uses TRBV4-3 and TRBJ2-3, with D tentatively TRBD1 (6 bases). V lost 3 bases and J 8 bases, leaving 18 bases between the germline ends. The germline CDR1 and CDR2 sequences are LGHNA and YSLEER. This CDR3 is built from 15 residues.

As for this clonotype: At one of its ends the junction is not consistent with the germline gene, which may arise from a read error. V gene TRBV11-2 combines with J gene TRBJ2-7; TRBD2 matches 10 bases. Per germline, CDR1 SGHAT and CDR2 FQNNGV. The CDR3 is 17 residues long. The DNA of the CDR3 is TGTGCCGGCAGCCTAAACGCAGGGACTAGCGTGAGGTACGAGCAGTACTTC. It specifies CAGSLNAGTSVRYEQYF. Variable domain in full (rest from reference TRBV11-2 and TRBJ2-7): EAGVAQSPRYKIIEKRQSVAFWCNPISGHATLYWYQQILGQGPKLLIQFQNNGVVDDSQLPKDRFSAERLKGVDSTLKIQPAKLEDSAVYLCAGSLNAGTSVRYEQYFGPGTRLTVT.

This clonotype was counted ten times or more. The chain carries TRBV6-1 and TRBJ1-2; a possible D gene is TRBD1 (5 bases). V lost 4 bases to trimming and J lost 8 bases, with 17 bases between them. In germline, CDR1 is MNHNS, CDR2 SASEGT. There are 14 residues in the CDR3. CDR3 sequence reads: CASSGGQWTIGYTF. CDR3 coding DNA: TGTGCCAGCAGTGGAGGACAATGGACAATCGGCTACACCTTC.

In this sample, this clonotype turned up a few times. CDR3: CASSSGQRNEQFF. DNA for the CDR3: TGTGCCAGCAGTTCAGGACAGAGGAATGAGCAGTTCTTC. The chain links TRBV28 to TRBJ2-1; D is perhaps TRBD1 (6 bases). The CDR3 spans 13 residues. V was clipped by 4 bases and J by 7 bases, with 11 bases between them. Per the germline V gene, CDR1 is MDHEN and CDR2 is SYDVKM.

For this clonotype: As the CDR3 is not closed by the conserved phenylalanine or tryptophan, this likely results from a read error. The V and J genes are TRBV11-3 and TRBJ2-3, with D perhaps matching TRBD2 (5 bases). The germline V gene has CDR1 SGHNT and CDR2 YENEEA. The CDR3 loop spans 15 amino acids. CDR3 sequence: CANSFGTRSTDMQYY. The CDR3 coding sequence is TGTGCCAACAGCTTCGGTACTAGGAGCACAGATATGCAGTATTAT.

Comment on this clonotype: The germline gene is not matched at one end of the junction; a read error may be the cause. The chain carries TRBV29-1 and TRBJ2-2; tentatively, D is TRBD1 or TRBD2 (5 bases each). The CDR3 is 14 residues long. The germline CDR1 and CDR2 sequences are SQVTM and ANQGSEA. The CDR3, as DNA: TGCAGCGTTGAGGGACCAGCGAACACCGGGGAGCTGTTATTT. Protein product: CSVEGPANTGELLF.